Reported below is one T cell receptor (beta chain). This entry is derived from a study of blood T cell repertoires in COVID-19. The overall study: COVID-19 samples from acute and convalescent phases originated in the United States, Italy and Spain.

Germline assignment: CDR1 SEHNR and CDR2 FQNEAQ (reference sequence). CDR3 length: 12 residues. J was trimmed by 5 bases and V by 5 bases; bases with no gene match: 1. In the authors' workflow: Amplification of reference gene primers provided the estimated nucleated cell counts. The assay was immunoSEQ multiplex PCR, and TCRdb's table has in-frame clones only and misses some. The V and J calls and clone size come from that table; D and trimming were worked out from the DNA. In the table there are approximately 290,000 clones, 80% to 95% of which are singletons. Participants' reported clinical history set cohort assignment. Two consecutive negative NP/OP PCR tests, clearance, or resolved symptoms defined Cohort 3 recovery.

This clonotype originated in a woman in her 30s who had recovered from COVID-19. Sequenced sample: PBMCs or T cells enriched from blood (not recorded which). The genes are TRBV7-9 and TRBJ1-1; 8 bases fit TRBD1. The CDR3 loop reads CASSDRGTEAFF. CDR3 bases: TGTGCCAGCAGCGACAGGGGAACTGAAGCTTTCTTT.